The clone carrying this TCR beta chain has more than one count but fewer than ten. Its target is unknown. Via MiXCR, TCRdb re-called the reads, giving one row per CDR3 protein. The sample records 200,000 to 300,000 distinct CDR3 sequences, roughly 13% being singletons. The CDR3 is made up of 14 amino acids. Germline CDR1 SQVTM, CDR2 ANQGSEA. J gave up 3 bases and V 7 bases, and 6 bases lay outside the gene matches. The data were taken from a study of T cell repertoires in cytomegalovirus infection. Whole-study findings and limits: Clonotypes of TCR beta that were HLA-C-restricted and CMV-specific dominated the ex vivo response.

The sequence was collected from a human donor in good health (CMV status not recorded). Some clones in this sample may be carry-over from other donors' samples. V is TRBV29-1 and J is TRBJ2-1, with 10 positions matching TRBD1. The specimen sequenced was PBMCs. CDR3 DNA sequence: TGCAGCGCGGAGGGGGACAGGGGCTACAATGAGCAGTTCTTC. Its translation is CSAEGDRGYNEQFF.